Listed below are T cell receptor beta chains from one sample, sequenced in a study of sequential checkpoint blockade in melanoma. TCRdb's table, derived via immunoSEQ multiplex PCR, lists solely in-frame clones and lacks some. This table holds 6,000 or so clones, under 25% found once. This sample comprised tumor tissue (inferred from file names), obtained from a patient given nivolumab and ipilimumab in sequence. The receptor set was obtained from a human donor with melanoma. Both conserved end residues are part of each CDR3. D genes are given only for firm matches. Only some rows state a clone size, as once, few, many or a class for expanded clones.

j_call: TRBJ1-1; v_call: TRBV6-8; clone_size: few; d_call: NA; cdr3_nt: TGTGCCAGCAACTTGGGACGGAACACTGAAGCTTTCTTT; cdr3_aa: CASNLGRNTEAFF
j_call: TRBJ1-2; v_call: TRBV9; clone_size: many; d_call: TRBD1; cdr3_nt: TGTGCCAGCAGTGAAGTGGGGACAGGGGGCACTCACTATGGCTACACCTTC; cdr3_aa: CASSEVGTGGTHYGYTF
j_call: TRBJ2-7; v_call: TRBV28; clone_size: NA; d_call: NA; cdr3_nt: TGTGCCAGCAGTTTACAGGGTGAGTCCTACGAGCAGTACTTC; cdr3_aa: CASSLQGESYEQYF
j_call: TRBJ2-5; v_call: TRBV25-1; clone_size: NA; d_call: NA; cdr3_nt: TGTGCCAGCACCCCCGGGAGGGGGCCTCAAGAGACCCAGTACTTC; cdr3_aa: CASTPGRGPQETQYF
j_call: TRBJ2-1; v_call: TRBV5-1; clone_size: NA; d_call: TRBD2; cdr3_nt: TGCGCCAGCAGCTTACGGACTAGCGGGAGAGTCAATGAGCAGTTCTTC; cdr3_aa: CASSLRTSGRVNEQFF
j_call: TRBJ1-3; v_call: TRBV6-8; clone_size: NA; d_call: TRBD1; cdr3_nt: TGTGCCAGCAGTCGAAGACAGGGCTCGGGAAACACCATATATTTT; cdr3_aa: CASSRRQGSGNTIYF
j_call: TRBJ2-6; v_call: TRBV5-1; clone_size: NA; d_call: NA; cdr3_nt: TGCGCCAGCAGTGGAGAGGCTGGGGCCAACGTCCTGACTTTC; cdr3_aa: CASSGEAGANVLTF
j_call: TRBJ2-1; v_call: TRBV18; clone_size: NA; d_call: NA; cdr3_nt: TGTGCCAGCTCACCAGTCGGGATTTCTTCCTTCTACAATGAGCAGTTCTTC; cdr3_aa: CASSPVGISSFYNEQFF
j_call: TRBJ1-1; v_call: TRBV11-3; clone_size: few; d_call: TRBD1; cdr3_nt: TGTGCCAGCAGCTTAGGGGTGGGACAGGGGATGAGGGGTTTCGCTTTCTTT; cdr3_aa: CASSLGVGQGMRGFAFF
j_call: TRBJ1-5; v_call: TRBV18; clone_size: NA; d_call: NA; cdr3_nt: TGTGCCAGCTCACTTCAGCAGGGAGAACAGCCCCAGCATTTT; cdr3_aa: CASSLQQGEQPQHF
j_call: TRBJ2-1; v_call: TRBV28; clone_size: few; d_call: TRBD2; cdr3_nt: TGTGCCAGCAGTTTATGGTCTAGCGGCTCCTTCTGGGAGCAGTTCTTC; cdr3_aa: CASSLWSSGSFWEQFF
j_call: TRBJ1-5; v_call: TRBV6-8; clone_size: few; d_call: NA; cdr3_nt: TGTGCCAGCACCCACCGATTGACCGCCCTGGATCAGCCCCAGCATTTT; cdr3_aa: CASTHRLTALDQPQHF
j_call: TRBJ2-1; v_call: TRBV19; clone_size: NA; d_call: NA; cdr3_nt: TGTGCCAGTAGGTATGCCTCCGGGTACAATGAGCAGTTCTTC; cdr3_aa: CASRYASGYNEQFF
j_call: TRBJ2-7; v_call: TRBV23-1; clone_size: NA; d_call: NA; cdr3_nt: TGCGCCAGCAGCCCCTCCGGGACCTTCTCCTACGAGCAGTACTTC; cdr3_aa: CASSPSGTFSYEQYF
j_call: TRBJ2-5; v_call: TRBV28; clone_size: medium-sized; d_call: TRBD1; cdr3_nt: TGTGCCAGCAGTTCAATTACATCGACAGGGGAGAGGTCAGCGCAAGAGACCCAGTACTTC; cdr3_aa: CASSSITSTGERSAQETQYF
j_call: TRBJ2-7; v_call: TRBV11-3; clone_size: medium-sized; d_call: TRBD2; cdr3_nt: TGTGCCAGCAGCTTCCTAGCGGGAGGGCAGGGCGAGCAGTACTTC; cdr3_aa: CASSFLAGGQGEQYF
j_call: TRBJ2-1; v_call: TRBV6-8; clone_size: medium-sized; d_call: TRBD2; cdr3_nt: TGTGCCAGCAGCCGTCTAGCGGGCACCTACAATGAGCAGTTCTTC; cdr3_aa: CASSRLAGTYNEQFF
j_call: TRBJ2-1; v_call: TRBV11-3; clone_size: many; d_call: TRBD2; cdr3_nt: TGTGCCAGCAGCTATAGAGCGGGAGTAGAATACAATGAGCAGTTCTTC; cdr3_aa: CASSYRAGVEYNEQFF
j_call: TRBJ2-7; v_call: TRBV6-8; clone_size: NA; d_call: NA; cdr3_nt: TGTGCCAGCAGGCCCGATGTTTGGACTCCGCCCCACGAGCAGTACTTC; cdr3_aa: CASRPDVWTPPHEQYF
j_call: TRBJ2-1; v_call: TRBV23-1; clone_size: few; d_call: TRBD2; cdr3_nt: TGCGCCAGCAGCCAAGATGTAAGCGGGAGTATTACCTACAATGAGCAGTTCTTC; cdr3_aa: CASSQDVSGSITYNEQFF
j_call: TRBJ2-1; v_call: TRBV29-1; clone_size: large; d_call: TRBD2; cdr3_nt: TGCAGCGTTGAACAAGCGGGGGTTGACAATGAGCAGTTCTTC; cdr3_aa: CSVEQAGVDNEQFF
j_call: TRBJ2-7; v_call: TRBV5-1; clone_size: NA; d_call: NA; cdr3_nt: TGCGCCAGCAGCTTGCAGGGCTCTGGGTACGAGCAGTACTTC; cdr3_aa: CASSLQGSGYEQYF
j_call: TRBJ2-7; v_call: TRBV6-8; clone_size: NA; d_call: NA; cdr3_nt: TGTGCCAGCAGTTACCCGGGTTACGAGCAGTACTTC; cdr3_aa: CASSYPGYEQYF
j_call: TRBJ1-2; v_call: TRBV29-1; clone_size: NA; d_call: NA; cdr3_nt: TGCAGCGTCGAAACAGAAACGGATGGCTACACCTTC; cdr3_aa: CSVETETDGYTF
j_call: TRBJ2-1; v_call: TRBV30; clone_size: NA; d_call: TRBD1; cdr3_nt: TGTGCCTGGACGGGACCCGGGACAGGACACAATGAGCAGTTCTTC; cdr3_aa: CAWTGPGTGHNEQFF
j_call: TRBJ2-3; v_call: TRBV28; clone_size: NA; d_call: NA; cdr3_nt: TGTGCCAGCAAGGCACCCCCATTCACAGATACGCAGTATTTT; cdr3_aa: CASKAPPFTDTQYF
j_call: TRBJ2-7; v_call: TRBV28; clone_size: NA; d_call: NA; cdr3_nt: TGTGCCAGCAGTTTACTAAAGGACTACGAGCAGTACTTC; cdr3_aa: CASSLLKDYEQYF
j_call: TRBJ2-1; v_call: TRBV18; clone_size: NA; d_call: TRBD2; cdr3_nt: TGTGCCAGCTCACCGGGACTAGCGGGACGTGAGCAGTTCTTC; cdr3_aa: CASSPGLAGREQFF
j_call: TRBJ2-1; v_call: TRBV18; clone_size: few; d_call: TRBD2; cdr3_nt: TGTGCCAGCTCACCACTCGTCCTACGAGAATTTGTCAAGCGGGGGATACACAATGAGCAGTTCTTC; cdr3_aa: CASSPLVLREFVKRGIHNEQFF
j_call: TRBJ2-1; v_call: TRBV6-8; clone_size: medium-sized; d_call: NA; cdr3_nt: TGTGCCAGCAGTTACTCATCCCTTATTAATAGGCTCGAGCAGTTCTTC; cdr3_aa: CASSYSSLINRLEQFF
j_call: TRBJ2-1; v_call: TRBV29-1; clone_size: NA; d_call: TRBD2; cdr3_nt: TGCAGCGTTGAAAGGGGTAGCGGGAGGACTGAGCAGTTCTTC; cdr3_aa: CSVERGSGRTEQFF
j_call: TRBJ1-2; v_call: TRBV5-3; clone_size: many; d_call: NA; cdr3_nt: TGTGCCAGAAGCTTGCGTGCGACACCGGCCTGGAATGGCTACACCTTC; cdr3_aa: CARSLRATPAWNGYTF
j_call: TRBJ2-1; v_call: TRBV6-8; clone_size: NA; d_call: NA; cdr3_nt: TGTGCCAGCAGTTACCTCCAGCGATCAAGCTCCTACAATGAGCAGTTCTTC; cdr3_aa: CASSYLQRSSSYNEQFF
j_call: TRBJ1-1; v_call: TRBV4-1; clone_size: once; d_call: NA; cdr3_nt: TGCGCCAGCAGCCCCCCCGGATCTGAAGCTTTCTTT; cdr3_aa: CASSPPGSEAFF
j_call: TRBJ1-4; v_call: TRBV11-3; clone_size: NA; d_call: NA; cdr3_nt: TGTGCCAGCAGCTTAATGGGGGGTTTGGATGAAAAACTGTTTTTT; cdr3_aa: CASSLMGGLDEKLFF
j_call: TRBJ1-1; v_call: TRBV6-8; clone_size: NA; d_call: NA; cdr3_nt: TGTGCCAGCTCAGACATCCGGGGCACTGAAGCTTTCTTT; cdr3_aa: CASSDIRGTEAFF
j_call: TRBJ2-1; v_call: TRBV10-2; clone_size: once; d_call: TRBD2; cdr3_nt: TGCGCCAGCATGACTAGCGGCTACAATGAGCAGTTCTTC; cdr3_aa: CASMTSGYNEQFF
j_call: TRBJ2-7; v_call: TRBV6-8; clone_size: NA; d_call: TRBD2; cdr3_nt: TGTGCCAGCAGTTACTCGGGGACTAGCGGCTACGAGCAGTACTTC; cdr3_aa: CASSYSGTSGYEQYF
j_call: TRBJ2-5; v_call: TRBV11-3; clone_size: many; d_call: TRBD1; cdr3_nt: TGTGCCAGCAGCCCCGGGACAGCCCAAGAGACCCAGTACTTC; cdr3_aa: CASSPGTAQETQYF
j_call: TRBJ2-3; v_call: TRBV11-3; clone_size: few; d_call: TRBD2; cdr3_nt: TGTGCCAGCAGCTCCGAGGCTAGCGGCCGTCCGCAGTATTTT; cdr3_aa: CASSSEASGRPQYF
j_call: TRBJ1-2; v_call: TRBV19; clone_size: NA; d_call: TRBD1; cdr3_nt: TGTGCCAGTAGTATATCGACAGGGGAAGATGGCTACACCTTC; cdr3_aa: CASSISTGEDGYTF
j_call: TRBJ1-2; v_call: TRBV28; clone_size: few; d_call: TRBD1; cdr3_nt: TGTGCCAGCAGAGCCGGGACAGGATCTATAGGCTACACCTTC; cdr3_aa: CASRAGTGSIGYTF
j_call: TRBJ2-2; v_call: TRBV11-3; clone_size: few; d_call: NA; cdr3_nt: TGTGCCAGCAACTCCCAAGACAGAACAACGAACACCGGGGAGCTGTTTTTT; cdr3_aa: CASNSQDRTTNTGELFF
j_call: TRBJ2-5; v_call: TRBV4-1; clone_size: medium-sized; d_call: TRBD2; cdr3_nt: TGCGCCAGCAGCCAAGAATCCCGACTAGCGGGAATAGAGACCCAGTACTTC; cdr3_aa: CASSQESRLAGIETQYF